Here is one TCR beta chain with its context. Its antigen remains unidentified. One base away there is no much larger clone; base qualities are not given. The sample originates from a study of post-analysis software for immune sequencing data (dated by TCRdb to about 2015). About the investigation overall: Recorded disease courses included relapsing-remitting, secondary progressive and progressive-relapsing multiple sclerosis, with some patients lacking subtype annotation. The patient repertoires were compared against about 10 previously published healthy control repertoires obtained from donors aged about 6 to 25 years. A subset of samples was prepared in parallel using single-end sample barcoding, then pooled and co-amplified after Illumina adapter ligation. Findings and caveats that apply to the study as a whole: Direct clustering with F measure revealed strong co-clustering of samples prepared in the same batch, which led to a batch-effect correction. Several TRBV segments, including TRBV5-6, TRBV5-1 and TRBV20-1, were significantly more frequent in patients than controls. The multiple sclerosis patient group was slightly younger than the control group. Compared with controls, multiple sclerosis patients had significantly lower normalized Chao1 diversity, a finding suggesting substantial peripheral T-cell clonal expansion.

Counted from cysteine to phenylalanine, this CDR3 has 15 amino acids. Here the CDR3 DNA is all that survives: 45 bases in frame from base 1. V is clipped by 5 bases and J by 2 bases, and the sequence between their germline boundaries is 15 bases long. From a lookup of the germline V gene (reference sequence), CDR1 and CDR2 are SEHNR and FQNEAQ. The library was prepared using PCR. Instrument on record: Illumina HiSeq 2500. Unique molecular identifiers were incorporated into TCR beta cDNA libraries to reduce PCR and sequencing biases. Every 1 to 10 million input T cells yielded about 500,000 cDNA molecules, meaning each molecule approximated one T cell. Patient libraries were prepared and sequenced with the same protocol used for the earlier healthy control dataset. Within a given batch, samples were prepared together, multiplexed and sequenced on the same HiSeq lane. Processing in the source paper ran as follows. MIGEC was used to process the raw barcoded reads, and molecular identifier groups with only a single read were discarded before consensus assembly and CDR3 extraction. VDJtools was used for post-analysis of the clonotype tables, with diversity normalized by down-sampling every dataset to the smallest sample size. In repertoire overlap clustering, CDR3 amino acid sequences, but not nucleotide sequences, were matched to correct batch-related cross-sample contamination. In-frame beta chains were kept once TCRdb had trimmed the public reads at Q25 with fastp and called clones with MiXCR. Each CDR3 protein appears once, grouped with its most common genes and DNA. TCRdb's processing, not the authors' own work, is the source of the V and J calls. Here the sample has a few hundred thousand distinct CDR3 sequences; approximately 38% occur a single time. The ten largest clones take up less than 10% of the sample.

To demonstrate the VDJtools post-analysis software, the study profiled TCR beta repertoires from the peripheral blood of under 15 young patients with multiple sclerosis. Multiple sclerosis patients were children and adolescents aged roughly 6 to 17 years. Source material: blood. This sequence originates from a girl aged 2 to 9 with multiple sclerosis. Here the chain combines TRBV7-9 and TRBJ1-1; perhaps TRBD1 is the D gene, with 6 bases matching. The CDR3 amino acid sequence is: CASSPRPDRNTEAFF. The nucleotides are TGTGCCAGCAGCCCGCGACCGGACAGAAACACTGAAGCTTTCTTT.